This T cell receptor (beta chain) stems from a study of OX40 agonist ivuxolimab in advanced cancers. Study details: Those enrolled were 70% to 85% male, with a mean age of 60 years and ages from roughly 20 to 85.

This CDR3 has 15 amino acids. Germline V gives CDR1 SEHNR, CDR2 FQNEAQ (reference sequence). Unmatched junction bases numbered 5, after V lost 3 bases and J lost 1 base. The assay was immunoSEQ multiplex PCR, and TCRdb's table has in-frame clones only and misses some. The table includes about 76,000 clones, around nine tenths detected once. The clonotype originates from an adult with an advanced solid tumor such as melanoma, head and neck, liver or kidney cancer. The chain couples TRBV7-9 to TRBJ1-1, with 7 bases identical to TRBD1. The sequences come from CD4+ or CD8+ T cells sorted from blood, collected in a trial of the OX40 agonist ivuxolimab. The CDR3: CASSFRQGRNTEAFF. DNA of the CDR3: TGTGCCAGCAGCTTCCGACAGGGACGGAACACTGAAGCTTTCTTT. Together with reference TRBV7-9 and TRBJ1-1, the CDR3 gives the full variable domain: DTGVSQNPRHKITKRGQNVTFRCDPISEHNRLYWYRQTLGQGPEFLTYFQNEAQLEKSRLLSDRFSAERPKGSFSTLEIQRTEQGDSAMYLCASSFRQGRNTEAFFGQGTRLTVV.